This TCR beta chain was obtained from a study of beta chain features in type 1 diabetes. Study information: Sorted cells examined across all samples numbered some 98 million.

Study findings and constraints: Because the template was cDNA, high-expressing cells might be over-represented.

Losses at the gene ends were 0 bases for V and 5 bases for J; bases not matched to a gene: 11. The length of the CDR3 is 17 residues. Germline V gives CDR1 SGHTA, CDR2 FQGTGA. In its sample, this clone was seen a few times. Its target is not known. Reverse transcription of all isolated RNA meant that expressed TCRB transcripts were sequenced. Profiled with immunoSEQ multiplex PCR; TCRdb holds only in-frame clones, not every one. The sample carries under 550,000 clones, about an eighth recorded once. J is TRBJ2-3 and V is TRBV7-3, with TRBD2 identical over 7 bases. The receptor's source is a woman aged 18-29 years in good health. Material: naive CD4+ T cells from blood. CDR3 bases: TGTGCCAGCAGCTTAACCGCCGCAGGGAGCGGGAAAGATACGCAGTATTTT. As protein: CASSLTAAGSGKDTQYF.